One and the same sample provided the 10 T cell receptor beta chains below, sequenced in a study of T cell clonality in common variable immunodeficiency. The repertoire was sequenced with immunoSEQ multiplex PCR; TCRdb's copy has only in-frame clones and lacks some. The profile covers more than 35,000 clones, none occurring a single time. Source material: peripheral blood mononuclear cells. Receptors were obtained from a person aged 18 to 75 in good health.

In this sample, this clone is medium-sized. The CDR3 end falls 3 residues outside the read, so it is completed with the germline J gene. This rearrangement joins TRBV20-1 to TRBJ2-3, with D possibly matching TRBD1 (6 bases). CDR1 is DFQATT and CDR2 is SNEGSKA in the germline V gene (reference sequence). V dropped 3 bases and J dropped 3 bases, with 13 bases sitting between them. This CDR3 spans 14 amino acids. The CDR3 reads CSARRYRATDTQYF. The sequenced CDR3 bases are TGCAGTGCTAGGAGATACAGGGCTACAGATACG.

At least ten counts were recorded for this clone. The CDR3 loop reads CASSDPRRAFF. The CDR3 DNA, read in part, is TGTGCCAGCAGTGACCCCAGGAGA. V usage is TRBV2 and J usage is TRBJ1-1; D not resolved. From the germline J gene comes the end of the CDR3, since the read stops 3 residues before it. From germline, CDR1 is SNHLY and CDR2 FYNNEI. CDR3 length equals 11 residues.

In its sample, this clone was seen many times. The missing CDR3 end, 3 residues past where the read stops, is filled in from the germline J gene. This sequence joins TRBV11-2 and TRBJ2-1, with 9 bases aligning to TRBD2. The germline gives CDR1 SGHAT, CDR2 FQNNGV. With 5 bases clipped from V and 3 bases from J, the junction kept 5 bases outside the gene matches. The CDR3 has 15 amino acids. The CDR3 loop is CASSITSGYYNEQFF. The CDR3 bases that were read are TGTGCCAGCAGCATAACTAGCGGGTACTACAATGAG.

CDR3 DNA (partial): TGTGCCAGCTCACCAAGGACTAGTTTGGGCAAAAACATT. It codes for CASSPRTSLGKNI. The whole CDR3 sequence reads CASSPRTSLGKNIQYF. This chain uses TRBV18 with TRBJ2-4; 7 nucleotides line up with TRBD2. The read stops 3 residues short of the end of the CDR3; the missing end is completed from the germline J gene. Unmatched junction bases numbered 7, after V lost 2 bases and J lost 3 bases. This CDR3 has 16 amino acids. Germline CDR1 KGHSH, CDR2 LQKENI. The whole variable domain, remainder taken from reference TRBV18 and TRBJ2-4, is NAGVMQNPRHLVRRRGQEARLRCSPMKGHSHVYWYRQLPEEGLKFMVYLQKENIIDESGMPKERFSAEFPKEGPSILRIQQVVRGDSAAYFCASSPRTSLGKNIQYFGAGTRLSVL.

This clone showed up many times. The CDR3 end lies 3 residues beyond the end of the read and is filled in from the germline J gene. This rearrangement joins TRBV5-1 to TRBJ2-2; TRBD2 might be the D (6 bases). This CDR3 comprises 19 residues. The ends were cut back, 0 bases at V and 1 base at J, with 19 bases in the middle. The germline V gene encodes CDR1 SGHRS and CDR2 YFSETQ. CDR3 amino acids: CASSLGRISGKLNTGELFF. CDR3 DNA (partial): TGCGCCAGCAGCTTGGGGAGAATTAGCGGAAAACTGAACACCGGGGAG.

This clone came up many times. The read stops 3 residues short of the end of the CDR3; the missing end is completed from the germline J gene. Other DNA sequences in this sample translate to the same CDR3. The rearrangement joins TRBV19 to TRBJ1-4; D unresolved. V was pared by 6 bases and J by 0 bases, with 23 bases between. The CDR3 covers 19 residues. The germline V gene encodes CDR1 LNHDA and CDR2 SQIVND (reference sequence). The CDR3 spells CASRKNSDLHFSTNEKLFF. The part of the CDR3 DNA that was read is TGTGCCAGTAGGAAAAACAGTGACCTCCATTTTTCAACTAATGAAAAA. The whole variable domain, filled in from reference TRBV19 and TRBJ1-4, reads DGGITQSPKYLFRKEGQNVTLSCEQNLNHDAMYWYRQDPGQGLRLIYYSQIVNDFQKGDIAEGYSVSREKKESFPLTVTSAQKNPTAFYLCASRKNSDLHFSTNEKLFFGSGTQLSVL.

The table lists this clone with many counts. The sequence runs out 3 residues before the end of the CDR3; the remainder is reconstructed from the germline J gene. The chain employs TRBV4-1 and TRBJ2-7; 7 bases align to TRBD1. The trim removed 4 bases at V and 1 base at J, leaving 1 base unmatched. The CDR3 covers 13 residues. CDR1 MGHRA and CDR2 YSYEKL come from the germline V gene. The sequenced part of the CDR3 DNA is TGCGCCAGCAGCCCAGGGGGATCCTACGAG. This translates into CASSPGGSYE. The whole CDR3 sequence reads CASSPGGSYEQYF.

The sample holds many counts of this clone. The read gets to within 3 residues of the CDR3 end, and the germline J gene fills in the rest. This chain connects TRBV7-2 to TRBJ1-1, with 7 bases fitting TRBD1. The CDR3 is 14 residues long. CDR1 is SGHTA, CDR2 FQGNSA, per germline. Germline trimming cut 5 bases from V and 2 bases from J; bases unmatched to any gene: 5. The CDR3: CASSRQGFNTEAFF. The DNA read from the CDR3 is TGTGCCAGCAGCAGACAGGGATTCAACACTGAA.

This clone has at least ten counts. Read coverage stops 3 residues before the CDR3 terminus; the germline J gene supplies the remainder. The V call is TRBV7-8, the J call TRBJ2-1, with 7 positions matching TRBD2. The V segment lost 0 bases and the J segment 4 bases; nucleotides outside the gene matches: 0. CDR3 size: 14 residues. Per germline, CDR1 SGHVS and CDR2 FQNEAQ. The part of the CDR3 DNA that was read is TGTGCCAGCAGCTTAGCGGGGGGGTACAATGAG. Encoded protein: CASSLAGGYNE. The whole CDR3 reads CASSLAGGYNEQFF.

As for this clone: The read stops 3 residues short of the end of the CDR3; the missing end is completed from the germline J gene. The chain links TRBV19 to TRBJ2-7; TRBD2 matches at 13 bases. In germline, CDR1 is LNHDA, CDR2 SQIVND (reference sequence). This CDR3 is 18 amino acids long. The junction had 16 bases not matched to a gene; V was cut back by 5 bases and J by 6 bases. Incomplete CDR3 DNA: TGTGCCAGTAGTGAACGGACTAGCGGGGGCGGTTTGGGACGCGAG. Residues: CASSERTSGGGLGRE. The entire CDR3 protein reads CASSERTSGGGLGREQYF.